A single sample gave rise to the 11 T cell receptor beta chains below, sequenced in a study of T cell responses to AZD1222 COVID-19 vaccine. Repertoires were generated with immunoSEQ multiplex PCR, while TCRdb's copy carries only in-frame clones and drops some. The sample has approximately 140,000 clones, 91% seen once. The sequenced sample was peripheral blood, obtained on day 0 of AZD1222 vaccination. These receptors were taken from an adult in good health.

The V call is TRBV30, the J call TRBJ1-2, with TRBD1 as a possible D gene (6 bases). V was shortened by 0 bases and J by 6 bases, with 11 bases between the two germline ends. Germline loops: CDR1 GTSNPN, CDR2 SVGIG (reference sequence). The CDR3 has 13 amino acids. CDR3 protein: CAWSVGAGDGYTF. The CDR3 DNA reads TGTGCCTGGAGTGTAGGGGCAGGGGATGGCTACACCTTC.

The chain has TRBV28 and TRBJ2-1; 9 positions match TRBD2. Germline CDR1 and CDR2: MDHEN and SYDVKM. This CDR3 has 17 amino acids. Losses at the gene ends were 6 bases for V and 9 bases for J; bases not matched to a gene: 18. This chain's CDR3 is CASSLTSGAGGGSEQFF. DNA of the CDR3: TGTGCCAGCAGCCTGACCTCAGGAGCGGGGGGTGGAAGTGAGCAGTTCTTC. The full variable domain, completed using reference TRBV28 and TRBJ2-1, is DVKVTQSSRYLVKRTGEKVFLECVQDMDHENMFWYRQDPGLGLRLIYFSYDVKMKEKGDIPEGYSVSREKKERFSLILESASTNQTSMYLCASSLTSGAGGGSEQFFGPGTRLTVL.

The chain carries TRBV28 and TRBJ1-2; D is possibly TRBD1 (5 bases). V lost 6 bases to trimming and J lost 5 bases, with 22 bases between them. From germline, CDR1 is MDHEN and CDR2 SYDVKM. The CDR3 covers 16 residues. As DNA, the CDR3 is TGTGCCAGCAGCGCCGCTCACGGGGCGCGCCCTTATGGCTACACCTTC. It is translated as CASSAAHGARPYGYTF.

The J gene is TRBJ1-5, the V gene TRBV10-3; TRBD1 might be the D (6 bases). This CDR3 is built from 14 residues. The germline V and J ends were trimmed by 4 bases and 4 bases, with 11 bases remaining between them. CDR1 and CDR2 (germline): ENHRY, SYGVKD. CDR3 residues: CAISGTGWNQPQHF. The DNA of the CDR3 is TGTGCCATCAGTGGAACAGGGTGGAATCAGCCCCAGCATTTT.

The chain couples TRBV2 to TRBJ2-7; TRBD2 agrees at 7 bases. Germline V gene data show CDR1 as SNHLY and CDR2 as FYNNEI. The trim removed 8 bases at V and 7 bases at J, leaving 2 bases unmatched. This CDR3 spans 10 amino acids. CDR3 region: CASGGGEQYF. For the CDR3, the DNA is TGTGCCAGCGGGGGGGGAGAGCAGTACTTC.

The V gene is TRBV5-4, the J gene TRBJ1-1; D uncertain. The CDR3 consists of 13 residues. Trimming took 0 bases from V and 4 from J, leaving 7 bases between them. CDR1 is SGHNT, CDR2 YYREEE, per germline (reference sequence). DNA of the CDR3: TGTGCCAGCAGCTTGGGGATGAGCACTGAAGCTTTCTTT. Translation gives CASSLGMSTEAFF.

The gene calls are TRBV18 and TRBJ2-1; the D is unclear. V dropped 4 bases and J dropped 0 bases, with 10 bases sitting between them. This CDR3 is 15 amino acids long. Germline V lookup: CDR1 KGHSH, CDR2 LQKENI. The CDR3: CASSLQSSSYNEQFF. The CDR3 nucleotides are TGTGCCAGCTCACTCCAATCCAGCTCCTACAATGAGCAGTTCTTC. The entire variable domain, with the rest obtained from reference TRBV18 and TRBJ2-1, is as follows: NAGVMQNPRHLVRRRGQEARLRCSPMKGHSHVYWYRQLPEEGLKFMVYLQKENIIDESGMPKERFSAEFPKEGPSILRIQQVVRGDSAAYFCASSLQSSSYNEQFFGPGTRLTVL.

This clone was seen a few times. The chain carries TRBV24-1 and TRBJ2-3; D may be TRBD1 or TRBD2 (5 bases each). CDR1 is KGHDR, CDR2 SFDVKD, per germline. Trimming pared 4 bases from V and 2 bases from J, leaving 15 bases between. The CDR3 consists of 16 residues. As DNA, the CDR3 is TGTGCCACCAGTGAGGGTACGGGGCCACCCACAGATACGCAGTATTTT. This gives the protein CATSEGTGPPTDTQYF.

CDR3 protein: CASSLSGQYNEQFF. The CDR3 DNA follows: TGCGCCAGCAGCTTGTCGGGACAATACAATGAGCAGTTCTTC. The chain uses TRBV5-1 and TRBJ2-1, with a possible D match to TRBD1 (6 bases). Trimming removed 1 base at V and 4 bases at J, with 9 bases between. There are 14 residues in the CDR3. From germline, CDR1 is SGHRS and CDR2 YFSETQ. Supplemented by reference TRBV5-1 and TRBJ2-1, the full variable domain reads KAGVTQTPRYLIKTRGQQVTLSCSPISGHRSVSWYQQTPGQGLQFLFEYFSETQRNKGNFPGRFSGRQFSNSRSEMNVSTLELGDSALYLCASSLSGQYNEQFFGPGTRLTVL.

This chain joins TRBV10-2 and TRBJ1-5; no definite D call. The ends were cut back, 7 bases at V and 0 bases at J, with 10 bases in the middle. This CDR3 is 14 amino acids long. CDR1 WSHSY and CDR2 SAAADI come from the germline V gene. Here the CDR3 reads CASTPTYSNQPQHF. The CDR3 coding sequence is TGCGCCAGCACCCCGACTTATAGCAATCAGCCCCAGCATTTT.

The V gene is TRBV7-2, the J gene TRBJ2-7; no firm D call. CDR3 size: 13 residues. Looked up from germline, CDR1 is SGHTA and CDR2 is FQGNSA. Trimming pared 3 bases from V and 4 bases from J, leaving 10 bases between. In DNA form, the CDR3 reads TGTGCCAGCAGCTTCATGGCCTATTACGAGCAGTACTTC. Translating it yields CASSFMAYYEQYF.